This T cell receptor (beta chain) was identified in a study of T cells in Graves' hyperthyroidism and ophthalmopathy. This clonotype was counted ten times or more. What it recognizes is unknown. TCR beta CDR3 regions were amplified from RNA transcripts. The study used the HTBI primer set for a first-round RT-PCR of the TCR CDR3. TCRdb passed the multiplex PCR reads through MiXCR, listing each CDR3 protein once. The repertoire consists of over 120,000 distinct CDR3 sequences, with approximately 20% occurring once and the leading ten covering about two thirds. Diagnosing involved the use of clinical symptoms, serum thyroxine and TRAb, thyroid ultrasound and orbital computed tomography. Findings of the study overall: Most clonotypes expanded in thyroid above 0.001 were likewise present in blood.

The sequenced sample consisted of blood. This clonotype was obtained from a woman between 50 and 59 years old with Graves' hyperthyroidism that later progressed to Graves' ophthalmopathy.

The CDR3 nucleotides read TGCAGTGGGCGAGGCTCAAGGCCCTACGAGCAGTACTTC. Translation: CSGRGSRPYEQYF. The J gene is TRBJ2-7, the V gene TRBV20-1; D gene uncertain. Trimming shortened V by 7 bases and J by 2 bases, and 15 bases separated the two germline ends. The CDR3 consists of 13 residues. Germline CDR1 reads DFQATT; CDR2 reads SNEGSKA (reference sequence).